One sample yielded the 19 T cell receptor beta chains listed below, sequenced in a study of blood T cell repertoires in COVID-19. Clones were read by immunoSEQ multiplex PCR, and TCRdb kept only the in-frame ones, dropping some. The table records some 59,000 clones, around four fifths of them present only once. Sequenced material: peripheral blood. The receptor set was obtained from a young man with COVID-19, enrolled during active disease.

This chain connects TRBV4-3 to TRBJ2-5; 7 bases fit TRBD1. The CDR3 runs 15 residues. Trimming at V came to 0 bases and at J to 1 base, leaving 2 bases not matched to a gene. Per the germline V gene, CDR1 is LGHNA and CDR2 is YSLEER. Here the CDR3 reads CASSQDRQGQETQYF. The DNA of the CDR3 is TGCGCCAGCAGCCAAGATCGACAGGGCCAAGAGACCCAGTACTTC.

In its sample, this clone was seen a few times. This chain uses TRBV27 with TRBJ2-5; D gene ambiguous. Trimming pared 0 bases from V and 0 bases from J, leaving 8 bases between. Germline CDR1 is MNHEY and CDR2 is SMNVEV (reference sequence). The CDR3 is made up of 15 amino acids. DNA for the CDR3: TGTGCCAGCAGTTTATCGACCGGGTACCAAGAGACCCAGTACTTC. It yields the protein CASSLSTGYQETQYF.

This clone was seen more than once but under ten times. This chain links TRBV4-1 with TRBJ1-5; 11 bases are a match to TRBD1. CDR1 and CDR2 from the germline V gene are MGHRA and YSYEKL. The CDR3 length is 17 residues. Germline trimming cut 1 base from V and 1 base from J; bases unmatched to any gene: 3. DNA of the CDR3: TGCGCCAGCAGCCAAGGGGACAGGGGGACAAGCAATCAGCCCCAGCATTTT. This codes for CASSQGDRGTSNQPQHF.

The V gene is TRBV3-1 (or the pseudogene TRBV3-2), the J gene TRBJ2-3; 13 nucleotides match TRBD2. V lost 5 bases and J lost 9; bases outside the gene matches: 17. The CDR3 consists of 18 residues. CDR1 and CDR2 from the germline V gene are LGHDT and YNNKEL (reference sequence). The CDR3 DNA reads TGTGCCAGCAGCTCAAGAGGAAGGACTAGCGGGGGAGGGTGGACGCAGTATTTT. Encoded protein: CASSSRGRTSGGGWTQYF.

The gene calls are TRBV2 and TRBJ1-4; tentatively, D is TRBD1 (5 bases). V was trimmed by 6 bases and J by 4 bases, leaving 12 bases between them. CDR1 and CDR2 (germline): SNHLY, FYNNEI. This CDR3 has 14 amino acids. The CDR3 coding sequence is TGTGCCAGCAGGCGACAGTCTTATAATGAAAAACTGTTTTTT. Translated: CASRRQSYNEKLFF.

V and J are TRBV5-6 and TRBJ2-7, with 8 bases matching TRBD1. Germline values: CDR1 SGHDT, CDR2 YYEEEE. V shed 4 bases, J shed 4 bases, and the junction held 16 bases outside the gene matches. The CDR3 totals 17 residues. CDR3 coding DNA: TGTGCCAGCAGCCGATTGTATAACCAGGGGGCAGGATACGAGCAGTACTTC. The encoded protein is CASSRLYNQGAGYEQYF.

Here the CDR3 reads CASSLEPTGGDGYTF. CDR3 nucleotides: TGCGCCAGCAGCTTGGAACCCACAGGGGGCGATGGCTACACCTTC. This rearrangement joins TRBV5-1 to TRBJ1-2; TRBD1 agrees at 9 bases. The V gene end was trimmed by 0 bases and the J gene end by 6 bases; junction bases not matched to a gene: 6. Germline V gene lookup returns CDR1 SGHRS and CDR2 YFSETQ. This CDR3 comprises 15 residues.

This clone was seen many times. This chain links TRBV2 with TRBJ1-4, with 8 nucleotides matching TRBD1. Germline CDR1 SNHLY, CDR2 FYNNEI. The ends lost 7 bases at V and 8 bases at J; junction bases unmatched: 9. CDR3 size: 14 residues. The CDR3 bases are TGTGCCAGCACCGGGACAGGAGGGAACGAAAAACTGTTTTTT. Residues: CASTGTGGNEKLFF. Combining the CDR3 with reference TRBV2 and TRBJ1-4 gives the whole variable domain EPEVTQTPSHQVTQMGQEVILRCVPISNHLYFYWYRQILGQKVEFLVSFYNNEISEKSEIFDDQFSVERPDGSNFTLKIRSTKLEDSAMYFCASTGTGGNEKLFFGSGTQLSVL.

This chain links TRBV6-5 with TRBJ1-2; maybe TRBD1 (6 bases). V lost 2 bases to trimming and J lost 4 bases, with 8 bases between them. The CDR3 spans 13 residues. Germline CDR1 and CDR2: MNHEY and SVGAGI. CDR3 sequence: CASSYQQGYGYTF. The CDR3 bases are TGTGCCAGCAGTTACCAACAGGGCTATGGCTACACCTTC.

This rearrangement joins TRBV19 to TRBJ2-7; unclear D gene. With 9 bases removed from V and 0 bases from J, the gap between germline ends came to 15 bases. Germline V gene sequence: CDR1 LNHDA, CDR2 SQIVND (reference sequence). This CDR3 has 14 residues. DNA for the CDR3: TGTGCCAGCGCCCCGGGTAGGTTCTCCTACGAGCAGTACTTC. It encodes CASAPGRFSYEQYF.

The chain couples TRBV5-1 to TRBJ2-3, with D perhaps matching TRBD1 (6 bases). Germline values: CDR1 SGHRS, CDR2 YFSETQ. Trimming shortened V by 3 bases and J by 8 bases, and 19 bases separated the two germline ends. The CDR3 spans 15 residues. The CDR3 DNA follows: TGCGCCAGCAGCTATTCGCAACAGGGAGAGGGTACGCAGTATTTT. As protein: CASSYSQQGEGTQYF.

The chain recombines TRBV5-1 with TRBJ1-2; 7 bases fit TRBD1. This CDR3 has 16 residues. Germline CDR1 is SGHRS and CDR2 is YFSETQ. With V trimmed by 3 bases and J by 0 bases, 8 bases remained unmatched. As DNA, the CDR3 is TGCGCCAGCAGCTCTGGCAGGGGGTCAACTAACTATGGCTACACCTTC. Encoded protein: CASSSGRGSTNYGYTF.

This chain joins TRBV19 and TRBJ1-1; unclear D gene. The CDR3 extends over 11 amino acids. The V and J ends lost 6 bases and 3 bases respectively, with 5 bases between them. In germline, CDR1 is LNHDA, CDR2 SQIVND (reference sequence). The CDR3 nucleotides read TGTGCCAGTAGAACACACACTGAAGCTTTCTTT. It is translated as CASRTHTEAFF.

The chain recombines TRBV11-3 with TRBJ2-6; no firm D call. V lost 2 bases and J lost 1, with 9 bases in between. CDR1 and CDR2 (germline): SGHNT, YENEEA. The CDR3 length is 16 residues. This CDR3 is CASSLLLRSGANVLTF. CDR3 bases: TGTGCCAGCAGCTTATTGCTGAGATCTGGGGCCAACGTCCTGACTTTC.

The CDR3 region is CASSQEAGGFYEQYF. The CDR3 nucleotides are TGTGCCAGCAGCCAAGAGGCGGGGGGGTTCTACGAGCAGTACTTC. This chain uses TRBV4-2 with TRBJ2-7, with 9 bases identical to TRBD2. J was trimmed by 3 bases and V by 0 bases; bases with no gene match: 3. Germline values: CDR1 LGHNA, CDR2 YNFKEQ. This CDR3 comprises 15 residues.

The rearrangement uses TRBV4-1 and TRBJ2-1, with 12 bases aligning to TRBD2. Germline assignment: CDR1 MGHRA and CDR2 YSYEKL. CDR3 length: 19 residues. V shed 0 bases and J 4 bases; nucleotides not matched to a gene: 10. CDR3 protein: CASSQDHSSGRDYYNEQFF. The CDR3 nucleotides are TGCGCCAGCAGCCAAGATCATTCTAGCGGGAGGGACTATTACAATGAGCAGTTCTTC.

The chain uses TRBV12-3 or TRBV12-4 and TRBJ2-3; D remains ambiguous. V lost 3 bases and J lost 4, with 5 bases in between. The CDR3 is made up of 12 amino acids. The CDR3 DNA is TGTGCCAGCAGTTTTAATCCAGATACGCAGTATTTT. Translation: CASSFNPDTQYF.

V and J are TRBV6-4 and TRBJ2-2; unclear D gene. There are 13 residues in the CDR3. Germline V gene lookup returns CDR1 MRHNA and CDR2 SNTAGT. The V gene lost 4 bases and the J gene lost 3 bases, with 6 bases spanning the gap. The CDR3 DNA reads TGTGCCAGCAGTGTATCGGACACCGGGGAGCTGTTTTTT. Its translation: CASSVSDTGELFF.

The chain has TRBV5-1 and TRBJ2-1, with 7 bases aligning to TRBD2. The germline V gene has CDR1 SGHRS and CDR2 YFSETQ. The CDR3 loop spans 16 amino acids. The V and J ends lost 1 base and 1 base, in that order; junction bases with no gene match: 5. CDR3 loop: CASSLTGRVSYNEQFF. CDR3 DNA sequence: TGCGCCAGCAGCTTGACGGGGAGGGTTTCCTACAATGAGCAGTTCTTC. Complete variable domain (other parts from reference TRBV5-1 and TRBJ2-1): KAGVTQTPRYLIKTRGQQVTLSCSPISGHRSVSWYQQTPGQGLQFLFEYFSETQRNKGNFPGRFSGRQFSNSRSEMNVSTLELGDSALYLCASSLTGRVSYNEQFFGPGTRLTVL.